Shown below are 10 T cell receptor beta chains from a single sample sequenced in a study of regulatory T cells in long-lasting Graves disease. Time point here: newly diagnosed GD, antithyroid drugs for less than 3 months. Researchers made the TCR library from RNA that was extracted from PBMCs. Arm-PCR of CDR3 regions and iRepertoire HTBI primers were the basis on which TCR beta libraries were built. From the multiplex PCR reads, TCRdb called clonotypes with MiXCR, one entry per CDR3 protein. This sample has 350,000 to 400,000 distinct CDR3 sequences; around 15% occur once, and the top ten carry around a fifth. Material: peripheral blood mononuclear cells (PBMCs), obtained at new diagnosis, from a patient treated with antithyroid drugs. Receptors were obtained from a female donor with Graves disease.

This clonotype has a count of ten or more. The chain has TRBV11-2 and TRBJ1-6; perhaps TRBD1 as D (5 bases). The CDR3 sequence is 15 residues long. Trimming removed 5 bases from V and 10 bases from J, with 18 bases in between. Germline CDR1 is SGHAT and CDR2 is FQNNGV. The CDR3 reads CASSPWGGTSSPLHF. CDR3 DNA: TGTGCCAGCAGCCCCTGGGGGGGGACTAGCTCACCCCTCCACTTT.

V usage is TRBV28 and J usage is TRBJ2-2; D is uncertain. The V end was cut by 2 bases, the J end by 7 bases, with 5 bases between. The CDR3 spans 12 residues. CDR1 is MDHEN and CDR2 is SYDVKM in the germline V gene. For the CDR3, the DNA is TGTGCCAGCAGTTTAAAGGTCGGGGAGCTGTTTTTT. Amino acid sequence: CASSLKVGELFF. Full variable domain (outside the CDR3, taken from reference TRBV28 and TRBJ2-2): DVKVTQSSRYLVKRTGEKVFLECVQDMDHENMFWYRQDPGLGLRLIYFSYDVKMKEKGDIPEGYSVSREKKERFSLILESASTNQTSMYLCASSLKVGELFFGEGSRLTVL.

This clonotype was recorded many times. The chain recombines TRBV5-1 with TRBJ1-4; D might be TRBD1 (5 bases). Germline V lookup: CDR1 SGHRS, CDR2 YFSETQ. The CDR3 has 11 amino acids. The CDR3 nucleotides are TGCGAGGGGTGCCCGGGCGAAAAACTGTTTTTT. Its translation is CEGCPGEKLFF. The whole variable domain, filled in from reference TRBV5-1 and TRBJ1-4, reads KAGVTQTPRYLIKTRGQQVTLSCSPISGHRSVSWYQQTPGQGLQFLFEYFSETQRNKGNFPGRFSGRQFSNSRSEMNVSTLELGDSALYLCEGCPGEKLFFGSGTQLSVL.

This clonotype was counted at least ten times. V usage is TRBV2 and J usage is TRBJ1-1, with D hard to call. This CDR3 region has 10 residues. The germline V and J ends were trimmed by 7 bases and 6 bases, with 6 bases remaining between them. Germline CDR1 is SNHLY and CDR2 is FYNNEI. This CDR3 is CASMGAEAFF. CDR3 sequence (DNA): TGTGCCAGCATGGGTGCTGAAGCTTTCTTT.

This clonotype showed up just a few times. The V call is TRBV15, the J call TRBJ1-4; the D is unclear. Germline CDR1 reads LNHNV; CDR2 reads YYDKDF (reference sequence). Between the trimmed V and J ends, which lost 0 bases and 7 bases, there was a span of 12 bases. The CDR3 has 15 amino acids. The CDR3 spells CATSRDVGPGEKLFF. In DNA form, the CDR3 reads TGTGCCACCAGCAGAGATGTAGGGCCGGGTGAAAAACTGTTTTTT. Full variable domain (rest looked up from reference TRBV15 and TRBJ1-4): DAMVIQNPRYQVTQFGKPVTLSCSQTLNHNVMYWYQQKSSQAPKLLFHYYDKDFNNEADTPDNFQSRRPNTSFCFLDIRSPGLGDTAMYLCATSRDVGPGEKLFFGSGTQLSVL.

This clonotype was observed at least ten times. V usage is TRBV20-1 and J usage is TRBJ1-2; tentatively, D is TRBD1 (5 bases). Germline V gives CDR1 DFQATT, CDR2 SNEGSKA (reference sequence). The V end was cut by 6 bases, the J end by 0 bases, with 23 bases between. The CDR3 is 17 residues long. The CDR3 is CSAIIQGSQESNYGYTF. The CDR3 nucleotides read TGCAGTGCCATAATCCAGGGCTCACAGGAATCTAACTATGGCTACACCTTC.

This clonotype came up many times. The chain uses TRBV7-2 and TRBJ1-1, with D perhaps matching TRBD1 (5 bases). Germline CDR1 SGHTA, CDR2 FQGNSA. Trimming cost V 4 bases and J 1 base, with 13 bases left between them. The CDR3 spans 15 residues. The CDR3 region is CASSSRDSRNTEAFF. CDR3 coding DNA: TGTGCCAGCAGCTCCCGGGACTCACGGAACACTGAAGCTTTCTTT.

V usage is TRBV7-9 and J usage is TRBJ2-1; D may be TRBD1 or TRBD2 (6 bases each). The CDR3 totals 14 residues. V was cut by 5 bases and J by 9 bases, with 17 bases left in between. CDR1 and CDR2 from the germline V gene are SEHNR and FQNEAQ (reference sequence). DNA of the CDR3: TGTGCCAGCAGCCCCCCGGCCGGGGGCGCTGAGCAGTTCTTC. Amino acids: CASSPPAGGAEQFF.

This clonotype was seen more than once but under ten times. The CDR3 nucleotides are TGTGCCAGCAGCTACTGGCAGGGCCCAGATACGCAGTATTTT. Translated, it gives CASSYWQGPDTQYF. This chain uses TRBV14 with TRBJ2-3; D may be TRBD1 (5 bases). V lost 5 bases to trimming and J lost 4 bases, with 13 bases between them. Germline-derived CDR1 and CDR2 are SGHDN and FVKESK. There are 14 residues in the CDR3.

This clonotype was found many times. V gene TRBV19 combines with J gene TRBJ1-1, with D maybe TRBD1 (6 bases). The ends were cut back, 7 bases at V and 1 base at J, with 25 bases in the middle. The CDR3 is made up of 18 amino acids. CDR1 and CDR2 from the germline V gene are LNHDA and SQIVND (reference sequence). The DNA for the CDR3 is TGTGCCAGTACCTCGGGGGCAGGGGTGGTCGTTGGGAACACTGAAGCTTTCTTT. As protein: CASTSGAGVVVGNTEAFF.